Given below is one T cell receptor beta chain in context. This entry comes from a study of blood T cell repertoires in COVID-19. Looking at the study overall: The United States, Italy and Spain provided the acute and convalescent COVID-19 samples. Sources were T cells, B-cell-depleted T cells, or PBMCs; the material itself was cDNA or gDNA.

Trimming took 3 bases from V and 0 from J; bases not matched to a gene: 3. Germline V gene lookup returns CDR1 SGHTA and CDR2 FQGNSA. The CDR3 covers 15 residues. As handled by the study authors: How many nucleated cells were present was estimated from reference gene primer amplification. The repertoire was sequenced with immunoSEQ multiplex PCR; TCRdb's copy has only in-frame clones and lacks some. From that table come the V and J calls and clone size; the DNA was used to work out D and trimming. The sample shows approximately 350,000 clones, over 70% of them seen only once. The chain recombines TRBV7-2 with TRBJ1-1; 8 positions agree with TRBD1. The sample taken for sequencing was peripheral blood. This TCR came from a woman aged 45-59 years with COVID-19, enrolled during active disease. The CDR3 loop is CASSFAGGMNTEAFF. DNA of the CDR3: TGTGCCAGCAGCTTCGCAGGGGGCATGAACACTGAAGCTTTCTTT.